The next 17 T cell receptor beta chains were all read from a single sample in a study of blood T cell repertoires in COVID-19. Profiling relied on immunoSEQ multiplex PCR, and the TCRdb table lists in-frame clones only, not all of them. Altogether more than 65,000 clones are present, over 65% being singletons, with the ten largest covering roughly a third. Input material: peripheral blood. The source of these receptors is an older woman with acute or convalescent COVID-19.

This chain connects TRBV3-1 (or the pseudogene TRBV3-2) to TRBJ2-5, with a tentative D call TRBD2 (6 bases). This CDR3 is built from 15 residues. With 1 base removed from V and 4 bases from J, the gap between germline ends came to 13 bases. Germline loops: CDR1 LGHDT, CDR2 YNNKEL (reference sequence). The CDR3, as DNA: TGTGCCAGCAGCCAAGGGGGGGTGGCCGTAGAGACCCAGTACTTC. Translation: CASSQGGVAVETQYF.

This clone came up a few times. In DNA form, the CDR3 reads TGTGCCAGTAGTATGCCCGTTCCGGGAAATGAGCAGTTCTTC. Amino acids: CASSMPVPGNEQFF. This chain links TRBV19 with TRBJ2-1, with a possible D match to TRBD2 (5 bases). V shed 3 bases and J shed 7 bases, with 13 bases lying between them. Germline V gene sequence: CDR1 LNHDA, CDR2 SQIVND (reference sequence). The CDR3 runs to 14 residues.

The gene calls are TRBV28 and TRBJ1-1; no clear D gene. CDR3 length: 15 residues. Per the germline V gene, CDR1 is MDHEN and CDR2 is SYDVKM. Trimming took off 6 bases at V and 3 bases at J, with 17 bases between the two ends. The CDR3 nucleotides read TGTGCCAGCAGCTTTTTGGGCTTCCCGGACACTGAAGCTTTCTTT. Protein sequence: CASSFLGFPDTEAFF.

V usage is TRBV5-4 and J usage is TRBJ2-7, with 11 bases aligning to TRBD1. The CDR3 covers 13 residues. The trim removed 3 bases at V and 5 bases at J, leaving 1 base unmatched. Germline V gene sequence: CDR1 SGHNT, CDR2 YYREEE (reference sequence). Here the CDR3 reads CASSSGQGDEQYF. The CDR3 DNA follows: TGTGCCAGCAGCTCGGGACAGGGGGACGAGCAGTACTTC.

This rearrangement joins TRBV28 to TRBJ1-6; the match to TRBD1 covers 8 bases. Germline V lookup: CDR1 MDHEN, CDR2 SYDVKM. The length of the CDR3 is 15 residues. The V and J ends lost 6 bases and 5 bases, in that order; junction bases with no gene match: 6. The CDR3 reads CASSPGQGHNSPLHF. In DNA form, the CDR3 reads TGTGCCAGCAGCCCCGGACAGGGCCATAATTCACCCCTCCACTTT.

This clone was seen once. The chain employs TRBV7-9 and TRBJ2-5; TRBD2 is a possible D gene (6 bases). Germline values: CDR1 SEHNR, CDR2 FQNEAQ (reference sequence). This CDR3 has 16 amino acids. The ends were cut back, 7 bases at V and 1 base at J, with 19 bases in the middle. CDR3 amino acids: CASNARAGSRQETQYF. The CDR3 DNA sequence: TGTGCCAGCAACGCTAGGGCGGGAAGTCGCCAAGAGACCCAGTACTTC.

CDR3: CASNRDSAYEQYF. The CDR3 coding sequence is TGTGCCAGCAACCGGGACAGCGCCTACGAGCAGTACTTC. This chain uses TRBV2 with TRBJ2-7; TRBD1 matches at 7 bases. This CDR3 has 13 amino acids. With 7 bases clipped from V and 2 bases from J, the junction kept 5 bases outside the gene matches. Germline V gives CDR1 SNHLY, CDR2 FYNNEI. The whole variable domain, filled in from reference TRBV2 and TRBJ2-7, reads EPEVTQTPSHQVTQMGQEVILRCVPISNHLYFYWYRQILGQKVEFLVSFYNNEISEKSEIFDDQFSVERPDGSNFTLKIRSTKLEDSAMYFCASNRDSAYEQYFGPGTRLTVT.

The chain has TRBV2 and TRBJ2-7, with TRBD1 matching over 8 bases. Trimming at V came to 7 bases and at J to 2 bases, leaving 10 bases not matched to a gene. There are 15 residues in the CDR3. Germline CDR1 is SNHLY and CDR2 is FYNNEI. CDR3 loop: CASTSPSGGTYEQYF. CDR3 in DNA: TGTGCCAGCACCTCCCCCTCAGGGGGCACCTACGAGCAGTACTTC. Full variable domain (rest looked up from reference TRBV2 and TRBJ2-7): EPEVTQTPSHQVTQMGQEVILRCVPISNHLYFYWYRQILGQKVEFLVSFYNNEISEKSEIFDDQFSVERPDGSNFTLKIRSTKLEDSAMYFCASTSPSGGTYEQYFGPGTRLTVT.

The CDR3 DNA follows: TGTGCCAGCAGTTCGCCAACAGGGGGCCGTGAAGCTTTCTTT. It codes for CASSSPTGGREAFF. The rearrangement joins TRBV6-5 to TRBJ1-1; 9 bases line up with TRBD1. Germline assignment: CDR1 MNHEY and CDR2 SVGAGI. V dropped 4 bases and J dropped 7; count of bases not matched to a gene: 7. The CDR3 sequence is 14 residues long.

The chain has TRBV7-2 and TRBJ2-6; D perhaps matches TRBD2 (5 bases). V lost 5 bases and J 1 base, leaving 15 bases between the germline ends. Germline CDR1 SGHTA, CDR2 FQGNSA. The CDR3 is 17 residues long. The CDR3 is CASSPLRGGSGANVLTF. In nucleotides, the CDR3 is TGTGCCAGCAGCCCGCTCCGGGGTGGTTCTGGGGCCAACGTCCTGACTTTC.

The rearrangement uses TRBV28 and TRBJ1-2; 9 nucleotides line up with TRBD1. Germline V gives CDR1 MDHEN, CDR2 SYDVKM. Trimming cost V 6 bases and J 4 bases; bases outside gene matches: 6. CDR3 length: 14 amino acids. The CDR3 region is CASSRQGGGYGYTF. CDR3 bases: TGTGCCAGCAGCCGACAGGGGGGAGGCTATGGCTACACCTTC.

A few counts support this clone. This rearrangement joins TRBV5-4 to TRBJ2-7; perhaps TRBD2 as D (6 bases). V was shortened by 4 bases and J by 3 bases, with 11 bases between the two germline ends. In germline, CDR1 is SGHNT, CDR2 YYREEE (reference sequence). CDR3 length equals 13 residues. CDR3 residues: CASSTGLDYEQYF. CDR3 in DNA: TGTGCCAGCAGCACGGGACTGGACTACGAGCAGTACTTC.

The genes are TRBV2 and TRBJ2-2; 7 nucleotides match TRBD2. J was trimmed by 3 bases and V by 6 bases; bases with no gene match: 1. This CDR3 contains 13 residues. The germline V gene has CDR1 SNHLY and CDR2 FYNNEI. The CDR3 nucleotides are TGTGCCAGCAGACGGGAGGACACCGGGGAGCTGTTTTTT. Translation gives CASRREDTGELFF.

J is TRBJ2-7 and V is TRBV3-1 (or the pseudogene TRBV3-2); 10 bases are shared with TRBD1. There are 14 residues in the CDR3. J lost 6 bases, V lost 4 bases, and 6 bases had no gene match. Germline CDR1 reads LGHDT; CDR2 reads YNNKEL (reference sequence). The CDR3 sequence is CASSLSGQGGEQYF. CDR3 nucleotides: TGTGCCAGCAGCCTTTCAGGACAGGGGGGCGAGCAGTACTTC.

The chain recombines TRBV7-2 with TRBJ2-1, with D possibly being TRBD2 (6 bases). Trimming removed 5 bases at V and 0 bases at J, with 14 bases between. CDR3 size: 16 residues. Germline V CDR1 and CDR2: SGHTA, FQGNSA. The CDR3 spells CASSDRLGASYNEQFF. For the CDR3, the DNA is TGTGCCAGCAGCGACCGACTAGGTGCCTCCTACAATGAGCAGTTCTTC.

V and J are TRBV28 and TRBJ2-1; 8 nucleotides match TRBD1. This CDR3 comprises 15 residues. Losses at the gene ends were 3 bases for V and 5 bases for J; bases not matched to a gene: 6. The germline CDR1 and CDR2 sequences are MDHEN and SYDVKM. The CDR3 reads CASSFRTGYNNEQFF. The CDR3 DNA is TGTGCCAGCAGTTTTAGGACAGGGTATAACAATGAGCAGTTCTTC.

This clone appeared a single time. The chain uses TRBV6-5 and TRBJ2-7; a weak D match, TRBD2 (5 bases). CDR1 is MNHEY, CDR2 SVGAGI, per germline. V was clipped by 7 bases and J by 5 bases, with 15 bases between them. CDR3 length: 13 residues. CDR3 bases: TGTGCCAGCAACCTCGGACTGAGGAACGAGCAGTACTTC. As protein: CASNLGLRNEQYF.